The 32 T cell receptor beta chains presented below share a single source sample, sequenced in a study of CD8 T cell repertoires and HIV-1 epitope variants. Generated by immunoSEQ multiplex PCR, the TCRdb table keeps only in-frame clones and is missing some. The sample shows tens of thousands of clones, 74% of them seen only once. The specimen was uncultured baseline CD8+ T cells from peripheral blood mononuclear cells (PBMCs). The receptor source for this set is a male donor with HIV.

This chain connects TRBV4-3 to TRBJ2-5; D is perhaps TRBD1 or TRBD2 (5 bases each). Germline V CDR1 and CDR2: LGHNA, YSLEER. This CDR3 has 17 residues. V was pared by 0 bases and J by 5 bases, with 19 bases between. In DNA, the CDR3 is TGCGCCAGCAGCCAAGACATCGGGGCCCCCCATGGGGAGACCCAGTACTTC. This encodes CASSQDIGAPHGETQYF.

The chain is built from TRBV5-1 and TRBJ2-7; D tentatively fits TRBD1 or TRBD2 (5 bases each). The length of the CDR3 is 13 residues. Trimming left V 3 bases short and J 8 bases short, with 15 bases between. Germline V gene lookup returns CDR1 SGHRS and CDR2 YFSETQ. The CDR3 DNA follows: TGCGCCAGCAGCTGGGGGAGCGCTTCTCAGCAGTACTTC. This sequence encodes CASSWGSASQQYF.

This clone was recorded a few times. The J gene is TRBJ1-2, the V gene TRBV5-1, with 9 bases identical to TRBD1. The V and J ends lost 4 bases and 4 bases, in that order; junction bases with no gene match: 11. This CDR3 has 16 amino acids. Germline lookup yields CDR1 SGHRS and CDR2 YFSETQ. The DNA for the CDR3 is TGCGCCAGCAGCCCTTCAAACAGGGGGCATATCTATGGCTACACCTTC. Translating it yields CASSPSNRGHIYGYTF.

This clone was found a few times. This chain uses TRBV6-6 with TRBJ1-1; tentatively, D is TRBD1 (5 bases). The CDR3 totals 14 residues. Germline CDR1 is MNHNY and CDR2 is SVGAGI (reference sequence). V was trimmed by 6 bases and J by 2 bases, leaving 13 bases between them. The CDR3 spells CASRSLTVNTEAFF. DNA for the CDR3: TGTGCCAGCAGGAGTTTGACAGTAAACACTGAAGCTTTCTTT.

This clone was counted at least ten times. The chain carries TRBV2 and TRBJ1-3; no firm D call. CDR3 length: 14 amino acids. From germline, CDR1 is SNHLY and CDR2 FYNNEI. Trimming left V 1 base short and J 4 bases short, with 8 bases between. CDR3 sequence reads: CASSEESLGNTIYF. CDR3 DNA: TGTGCCAGCAGTGAAGAGAGCCTAGGAAACACCATATATTTT.

This chain's CDR3 is CATSRDHRGGELFF. Here the CDR3 DNA reads TGTGCCACCAGCAGAGATCATCGTGGCGGGGAGCTGTTTTTT. The chain carries TRBV15 and TRBJ2-2; no firm D call. V lost 0 bases, J lost 7 bases, and 9 bases lay in between. The CDR3 consists of 14 residues. From germline, CDR1 is LNHNV and CDR2 YYDKDF (reference sequence).

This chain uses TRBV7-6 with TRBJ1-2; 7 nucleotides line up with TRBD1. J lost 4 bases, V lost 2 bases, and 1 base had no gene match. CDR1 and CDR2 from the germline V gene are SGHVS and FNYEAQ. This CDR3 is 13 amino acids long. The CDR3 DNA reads TGTGCCAGCAGCTTACGGGACAGCTATGGCTACACCTTC. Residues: CASSLRDSYGYTF.

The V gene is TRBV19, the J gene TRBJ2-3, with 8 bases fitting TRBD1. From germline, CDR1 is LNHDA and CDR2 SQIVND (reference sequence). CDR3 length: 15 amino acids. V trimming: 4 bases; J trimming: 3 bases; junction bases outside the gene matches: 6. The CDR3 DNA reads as TGTGCCAGTAGTAAGACAGGGGTGGTTACAGATACGCAGTATTTT. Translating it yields CASSKTGVVTDTQYF.

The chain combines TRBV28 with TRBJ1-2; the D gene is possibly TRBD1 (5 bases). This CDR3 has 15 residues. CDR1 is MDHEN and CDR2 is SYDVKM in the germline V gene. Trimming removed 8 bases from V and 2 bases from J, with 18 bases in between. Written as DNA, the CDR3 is TGTGCCAGCGAAACGTCGGGGCTCTTCAACTATGGCTACACCTTC. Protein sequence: CASETSGLFNYGYTF.

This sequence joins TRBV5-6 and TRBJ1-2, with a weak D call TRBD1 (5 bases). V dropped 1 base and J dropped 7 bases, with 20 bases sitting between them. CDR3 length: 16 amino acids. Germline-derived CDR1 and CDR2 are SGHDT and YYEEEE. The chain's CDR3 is CASSLIGRGTSGGYTF. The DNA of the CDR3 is TGTGCCAGCAGCTTGATTGGTCGGGGGACCTCCGGTGGCTACACCTTC.

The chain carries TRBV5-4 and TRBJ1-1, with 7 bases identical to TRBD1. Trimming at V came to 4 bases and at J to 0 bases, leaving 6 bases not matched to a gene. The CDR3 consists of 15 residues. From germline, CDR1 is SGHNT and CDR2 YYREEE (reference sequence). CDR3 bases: TGTGCCAGCAGCCTAGGGGACAGAATGAACACTGAAGCTTTCTTT. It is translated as CASSLGDRMNTEAFF.

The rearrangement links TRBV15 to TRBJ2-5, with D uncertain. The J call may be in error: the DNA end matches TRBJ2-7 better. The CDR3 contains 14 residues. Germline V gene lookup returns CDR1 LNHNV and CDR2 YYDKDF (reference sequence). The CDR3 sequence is CATSRGSVGDEQYF. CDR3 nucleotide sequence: TGTGCCACCAGCAGGGGGTCGGTCGGCGACGAGCAGTACTTC.

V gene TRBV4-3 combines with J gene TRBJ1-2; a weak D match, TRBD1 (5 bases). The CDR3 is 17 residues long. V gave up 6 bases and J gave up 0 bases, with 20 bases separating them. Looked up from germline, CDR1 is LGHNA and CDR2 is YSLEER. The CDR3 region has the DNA TGCGCCAGCAGTTTCCAACTTGGCGGGACGACTAACTATGGCTACACCTTC. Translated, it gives CASSFQLGGTTNYGYTF.

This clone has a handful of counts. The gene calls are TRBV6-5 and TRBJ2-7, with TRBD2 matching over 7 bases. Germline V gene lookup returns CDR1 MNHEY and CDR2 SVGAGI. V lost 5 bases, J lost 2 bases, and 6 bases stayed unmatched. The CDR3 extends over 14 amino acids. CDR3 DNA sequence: TGTGCCAGCAGTCAGACTAGCTTCCCCTACGAGCAGTACTTC. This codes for CASSQTSFPYEQYF.

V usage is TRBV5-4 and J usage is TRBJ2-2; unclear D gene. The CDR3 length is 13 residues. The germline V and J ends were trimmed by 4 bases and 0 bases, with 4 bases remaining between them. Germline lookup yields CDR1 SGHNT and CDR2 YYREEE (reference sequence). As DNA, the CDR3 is TGTGCCAGCAGCGAAACGAACACCGGGGAGCTGTTTTTT. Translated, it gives CASSETNTGELFF.

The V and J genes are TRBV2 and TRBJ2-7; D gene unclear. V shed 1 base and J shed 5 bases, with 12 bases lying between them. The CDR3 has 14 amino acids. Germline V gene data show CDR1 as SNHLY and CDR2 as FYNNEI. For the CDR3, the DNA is TGTGCCAGCAGTGAAGAGGTGGAGAGGCACGAGCAGTACTTC. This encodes CASSEEVERHEQYF.

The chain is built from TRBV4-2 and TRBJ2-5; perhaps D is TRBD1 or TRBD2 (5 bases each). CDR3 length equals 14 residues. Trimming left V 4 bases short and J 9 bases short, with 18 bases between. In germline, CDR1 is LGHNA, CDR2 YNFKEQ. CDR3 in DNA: TGTGCCAGCAGCCTCCGACTGACGGTGGGGGCCCAGTACTTC. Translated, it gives CASSLRLTVGAQYF.

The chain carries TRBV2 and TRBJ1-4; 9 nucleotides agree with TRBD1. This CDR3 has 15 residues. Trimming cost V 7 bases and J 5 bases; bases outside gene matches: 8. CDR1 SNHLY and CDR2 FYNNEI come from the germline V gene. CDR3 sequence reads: CASISQGAGNEKLFF. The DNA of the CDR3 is TGTGCCAGCATATCACAGGGGGCAGGGAATGAAAAACTGTTTTTT.

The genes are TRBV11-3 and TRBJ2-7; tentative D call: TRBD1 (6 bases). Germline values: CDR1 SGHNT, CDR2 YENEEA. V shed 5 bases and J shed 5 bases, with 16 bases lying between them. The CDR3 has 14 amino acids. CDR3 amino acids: CASSPTTGGHEQYF. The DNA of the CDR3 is TGTGCCAGCAGCCCTACGACAGGCGGCCACGAGCAGTACTTC. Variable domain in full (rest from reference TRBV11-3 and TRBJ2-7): EAGVVQSPRYKIIEKKQPVAFWCNPISGHNTLYWYLQNLGQGPELLIRYENEEAVDDSQLPKDRFSAERLKGVDSTLKIQPAELGDSAVYLCASSPTTGGHEQYFGPGTRLTVT.

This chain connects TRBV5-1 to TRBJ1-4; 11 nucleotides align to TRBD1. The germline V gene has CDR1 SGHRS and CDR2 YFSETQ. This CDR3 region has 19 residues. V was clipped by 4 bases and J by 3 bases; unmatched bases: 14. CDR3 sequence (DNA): TGCGCCAGCAGCCCCAGGGTCGGGACAGGGGGTGGATCTAATGAAAAACTGTTTTTT. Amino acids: CASSPRVGTGGGSNEKLFF. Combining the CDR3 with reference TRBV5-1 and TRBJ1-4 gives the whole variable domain KAGVTQTPRYLIKTRGQQVTLSCSPISGHRSVSWYQQTPGQGLQFLFEYFSETQRNKGNFPGRFSGRQFSNSRSEMNVSTLELGDSALYLCASSPRVGTGGGSNEKLFFGSGTQLSVL.

CDR3 sequence reads: CASSLILAGSNNEQFF. CDR3 in DNA: TGTGCCAGCAGCTTAATTTTAGCGGGGTCTAACAATGAGCAGTTCTTC. This chain uses TRBV11-3 with TRBJ2-1, with 8 bases that match TRBD2. Trimming took 2 bases from V and 5 from J; bases not matched to a gene: 8. The CDR3 totals 16 residues. Looked up from germline, CDR1 is SGHNT and CDR2 is YENEEA.

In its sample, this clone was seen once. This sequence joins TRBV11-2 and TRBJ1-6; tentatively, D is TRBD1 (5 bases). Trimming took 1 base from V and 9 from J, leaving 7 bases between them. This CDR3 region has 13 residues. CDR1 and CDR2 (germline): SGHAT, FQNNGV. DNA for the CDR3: TGTGCCAGCAGCTTAGCAGGGTTTTCACCCCTCCACTTT. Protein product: CASSLAGFSPLHF.

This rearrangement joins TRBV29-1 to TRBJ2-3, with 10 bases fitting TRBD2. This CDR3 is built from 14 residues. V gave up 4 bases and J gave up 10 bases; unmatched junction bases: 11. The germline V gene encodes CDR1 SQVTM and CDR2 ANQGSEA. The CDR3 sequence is CSVGKREGIRSQYF. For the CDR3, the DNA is TGCAGCGTTGGTAAGCGGGAGGGCATTAGATCGCAGTATTTT.

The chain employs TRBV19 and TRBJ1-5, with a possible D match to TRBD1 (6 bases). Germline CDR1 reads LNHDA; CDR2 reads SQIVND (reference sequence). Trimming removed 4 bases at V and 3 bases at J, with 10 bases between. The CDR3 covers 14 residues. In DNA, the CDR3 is TGTGCCAGTAGTACCCGGGACAACAATCAGCCCCAGCATTTT. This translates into CASSTRDNNQPQHF.

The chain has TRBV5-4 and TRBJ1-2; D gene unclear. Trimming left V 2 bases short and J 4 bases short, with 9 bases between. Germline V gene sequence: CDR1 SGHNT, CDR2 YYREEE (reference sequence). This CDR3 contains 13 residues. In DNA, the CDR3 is TGTGCCAGCAGCTTAGAACGAACCTATGGCTACACCTTC. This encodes CASSLERTYGYTF. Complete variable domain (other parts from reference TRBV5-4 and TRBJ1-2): ETGVTQSPTHLIKTRGQQVTLRCSSQSGHNTVSWYQQALGQGPQFIFQYYREEENGRGNFPPRFSGLQFPNYSSELNVNALELDDSALYLCASSLERTYGYTFGSGTRLTVV.

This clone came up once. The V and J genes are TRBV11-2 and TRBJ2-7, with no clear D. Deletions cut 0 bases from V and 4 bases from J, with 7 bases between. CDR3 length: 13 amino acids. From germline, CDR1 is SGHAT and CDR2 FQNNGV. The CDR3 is CASSLDARYEQYF. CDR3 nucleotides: TGTGCCAGCAGCTTAGACGCCAGATACGAGCAGTACTTC.

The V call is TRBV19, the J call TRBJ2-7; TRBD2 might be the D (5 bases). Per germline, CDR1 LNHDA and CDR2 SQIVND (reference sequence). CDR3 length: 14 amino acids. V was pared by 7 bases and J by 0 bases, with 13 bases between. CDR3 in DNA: TGTGCCAGTAATTCGGGGAGTTCCTCCTACGAGCAGTACTTC. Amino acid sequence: CASNSGSSSYEQYF.

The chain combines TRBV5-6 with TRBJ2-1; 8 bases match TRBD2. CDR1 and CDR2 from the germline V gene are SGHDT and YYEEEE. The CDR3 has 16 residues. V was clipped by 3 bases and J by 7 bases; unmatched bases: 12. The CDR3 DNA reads TGTGCCAGCAGCTGGGGAGGTGGCGGGGGGTTAAATGAGCAGTTCTTC. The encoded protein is CASSWGGGGGLNEQFF.

This CDR3 reads CASSSGGGRETQYF. CDR3 nucleotides: TGCGCCAGCAGCTCAGGGGGGGGTCGGGAGACCCAGTACTTC. The genes are TRBV5-1 and TRBJ2-5; D possibly matches TRBD1 or TRBD2 (7 bases each). The germline V and J ends were trimmed by 3 bases and 5 bases, with 14 bases remaining between them. This CDR3 spans 14 amino acids. Germline V gene data show CDR1 as SGHRS and CDR2 as YFSETQ.

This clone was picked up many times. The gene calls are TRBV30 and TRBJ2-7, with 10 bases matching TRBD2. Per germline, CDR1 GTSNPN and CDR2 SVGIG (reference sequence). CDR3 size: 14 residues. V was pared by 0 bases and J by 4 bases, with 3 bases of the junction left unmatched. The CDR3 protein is CAWSVLAGLYEQYF. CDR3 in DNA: TGTGCCTGGAGTGTACTAGCGGGATTGTACGAGCAGTACTTC.

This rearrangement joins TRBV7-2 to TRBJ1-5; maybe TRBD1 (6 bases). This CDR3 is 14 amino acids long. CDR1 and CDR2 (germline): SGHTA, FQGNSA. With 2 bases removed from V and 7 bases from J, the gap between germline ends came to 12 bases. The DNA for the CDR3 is TGTGCCAGCAGCTTAAAGAAAGGGGGACAGCCCCAGCATTTT. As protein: CASSLKKGGQPQHF.

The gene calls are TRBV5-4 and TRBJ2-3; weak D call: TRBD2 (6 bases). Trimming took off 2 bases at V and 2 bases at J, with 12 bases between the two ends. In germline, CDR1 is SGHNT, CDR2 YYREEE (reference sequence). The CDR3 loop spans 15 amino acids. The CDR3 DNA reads TGTGCCAGCAGCTTAGTGGGGGGTTCCACAGATACGCAGTATTTT. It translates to CASSLVGGSTDTQYF.